The 32 T cell receptor beta chains reported below all come from one sample, sequenced in a study of vaccination and CD4 T cells after COVID-19 (dated by TCRdb to between 2021 and 2023). Libraries were built with PCR. Reads for this sample came from an Illumina iSeq 100. Starting from the raw public reads, TCRdb applied fastp trimming at Q25, assembled clones with MiXCR and retained in-frame beta chains. Each entry merges the rows of one CDR3 protein and shows their most common DNA and genes. This sample is represented by roughly 19,000 distinct CDR3 sequences; 60% of them were singletons. 1% to 1.3% of the sample goes to the ten largest clones. This material consisted of CD4+ T cells from blood, taken after SARS-CoV-2 vaccination. These receptors were obtained from a human donor who had recovered from COVID-19.

V and J are TRBV2 and TRBJ1-6; D is unclear. This CDR3 has 13 residues. From germline, CDR1 is SNHLY and CDR2 FYNNEI. V was pared by 7 bases and J by 9 bases, with 13 bases between. The CDR3 DNA follows: TGTGCCAGCATGGAAAACACCGCTTCACCCCTCCACTTT. Translation: CASMENTASPLHF. The full variable domain, its missing parts supplied by reference TRBV2 and TRBJ1-6, is EPEVTQTPSHQVTQMGQEVILRCVPISNHLYFYWYRQILGQKVEFLVSFYNNEISEKSEIFDDQFSVERPDGSNFTLKIRSTKLEDSAMYFCASMENTASPLHFGNGTRLTVT.

This clonotype was recorded a few times. The rearrangement links TRBV29-1 to TRBJ2-4; no reliable D call. The germline V and J ends were trimmed by 7 bases and 6 bases, with 13 bases remaining between them. The germline gives CDR1 SQVTM, CDR2 ANQGSEA. This CDR3 region has 12 residues. DNA for the CDR3: TGCAGCGCCTATTCGGGTTCAAACATTCAGTACTTC. This sequence encodes CSAYSGSNIQYF. Drawing the rest from reference TRBV29-1 and TRBJ2-4, the complete variable domain is SAVISQKPSRDICQRGTSLTIQCQVDSQVTMMFWYRQQPGQSLTLIATANQGSEATYESGFVIDKFPISRPNLTFSTLTVSNMSPEDSSIYLCSAYSGSNIQYFGAGTRLSVL.

Here the CDR3 reads CSARDLTSVFYYEQYF. CDR3 coding DNA: TGCAGTGCTAGAGACTTGACTAGCGTTTTCTACTACGAGCAGTACTTC. The chain is built from TRBV20-1 and TRBJ2-7; TRBD2 agrees at 8 bases. The CDR3 runs 16 residues. With V trimmed by 0 bases and J by 3 bases, 10 bases remained unmatched. Germline assignment: CDR1 DFQATT and CDR2 SNEGSKA (reference sequence).

Only one count was recorded for this clonotype. The chain recombines TRBV7-8 with TRBJ2-7; D might be TRBD2 (6 bases). The CDR3 extends over 15 amino acids. The germline CDR1 and CDR2 sequences are SGHVS and FQNEAQ. Trimming stripped 5 bases from V and 2 bases from J, with 16 bases between. The CDR3 loop is CASSKVASDAYEQYF. In nucleotides, the CDR3 is TGTGCCAGCAGCAAAGTGGCTAGCGACGCCTACGAGCAGTACTTC.

The V and J genes are TRBV6-2 or TRBV6-3 and TRBJ2-6; D is unclear. Trimming removed 6 bases at V and 0 bases at J, with 9 bases between. Germline CDR1 reads MNHEY; CDR2 reads SVGEGT. The CDR3 totals 15 residues. Here the CDR3 reads CASSRTFSGANVLTF. CDR3 sequence (DNA): TGTGCCAGCAGCCGAACCTTCTCTGGGGCCAACGTCCTGACTTTC.

This chain joins TRBV28 and TRBJ2-3, with 10 bases fitting TRBD1. Unmatched junction bases numbered 9, after V lost 7 bases and J lost 5 bases. CDR1 is MDHEN, CDR2 SYDVKM, per germline. The CDR3 consists of 15 residues. The CDR3 DNA sequence: TGTGCCAGCAAGGGTGACAGGGGGCTGGGAGATACGCAGTATTTT. It translates to CASKGDRGLGDTQYF.

The rearrangement uses TRBV7-8 and TRBJ2-3; perhaps TRBD2 as D (6 bases). Trimming cost V 3 bases and J 4 bases, with 8 bases left between them. Germline V gene lookup returns CDR1 SGHVS and CDR2 FQNEAQ. The CDR3 contains 13 residues. The CDR3 sequence is CASSFGSSDTQYF. CDR3 coding DNA: TGTGCCAGCAGCTTCGGGAGCTCAGATACGCAGTATTTT.

The V call is TRBV30, the J call TRBJ2-1, with 7 bases identical to TRBD2. Germline V CDR1 and CDR2: GTSNPN, SVGIG (reference sequence). CDR3 length: 14 amino acids. Losses at the gene ends were 0 bases for V and 7 bases for J; bases not matched to a gene: 6. In DNA form, the CDR3 reads TGTGCCTGGAGTGTACCGACTAGCTCAAATGAGCAGTTCTTC. The encoded protein is CAWSVPTSSNEQFF.

This clonotype was recorded a few times. The chain employs TRBV19 and TRBJ2-7; 9 bases line up with TRBD1. The trim removed 8 bases at V and 6 bases at J, leaving 2 bases unmatched. The CDR3 has 11 amino acids. Germline V gene data show CDR1 as LNHDA and CDR2 as SQIVND (reference sequence). The CDR3: CASGTGSEQYF. CDR3 DNA: TGTGCCAGTGGGACAGGGAGCGAGCAGTACTTC.

The V call is TRBV20-1, the J call TRBJ2-1; possible D gene TRBD2, 6 bases. The CDR3 loop spans 12 amino acids. With 5 bases removed from V and 8 bases from J, the gap between germline ends came to 13 bases. Germline V CDR1 and CDR2: DFQATT, SNEGSKA (reference sequence). CDR3 sequence reads: CSAADTGDEQFF. CDR3 sequence (DNA): TGCAGTGCTGCGGACACGGGGGATGAGCAGTTCTTC.

CDR3 bases: TGTGCCAGCAGCTTACTACTAGCGGGAGTCGACACCGGGGAGCTGTTTTTT. It translates to CASSLLLAGVDTGELFF. The chain carries TRBV5-8 and TRBJ2-2, with 11 nucleotides matching TRBD2. CDR3 size: 17 residues. V shed 2 bases and J 3 bases; nucleotides not matched to a gene: 6. Germline V gives CDR1 SGHTS, CDR2 YDEGEE.

The chain recombines TRBV14 with TRBJ2-3; D gene unclear. The V and J ends lost 0 bases and 2 bases respectively, with 6 bases between them. From germline, CDR1 is SGHDN and CDR2 FVKESK. The CDR3 is 14 residues long. The CDR3 spells CASSQDLSTDTQYF. CDR3 nucleotide sequence: TGTGCCAGCAGCCAAGATCTATCCACAGATACGCAGTATTTT.

This sequence joins TRBV2 and TRBJ2-5, with TRBD1 identical over 8 bases. The germline gives CDR1 SNHLY, CDR2 FYNNEI. J was trimmed by 4 bases and V by 10 bases; bases with no gene match: 8. This CDR3 is 13 amino acids long. The CDR3 loop is CATYRGIGETQYF. The CDR3 DNA reads TGTGCCACCTACAGGGGGATCGGAGAGACCCAGTACTTC.

CDR3 DNA sequence: TGCAGTGCTCTTGGGGGGATGAGCGGGAGATTTTACAATGAGCAGTTCTTC. Residues: CSALGGMSGRFYNEQFF. This sequence joins TRBV20-1 and TRBJ2-1, with TRBD2 matching over 8 bases. J lost 4 bases, V lost 5 bases, and 16 bases had no gene match. This CDR3 spans 17 amino acids. Germline V gene data show CDR1 as DFQATT and CDR2 as SNEGSKA (reference sequence).

The chain recombines TRBV29-1 with TRBJ2-3; perhaps D is TRBD1 or TRBD2 (5 bases each). The V gene lost 7 bases and the J gene lost 1 base, with 21 bases spanning the gap. Germline CDR1 SQVTM, CDR2 ANQGSEA. CDR3 length: 16 residues. CDR3 residues: CSGDRAGESRTDTQYF. The CDR3 nucleotides read TGCAGCGGGGACCGAGCAGGAGAGTCGCGCACAGATACGCAGTATTTT.

The J gene is TRBJ2-3, the V gene TRBV10-3; 9 nucleotides agree with TRBD2. The length of the CDR3 is 15 residues. V trimming: 4 bases; J trimming: 5 bases; junction bases outside the gene matches: 7. CDR1 is ENHRY, CDR2 SYGVKD, per germline. The DNA of the CDR3 is TGTGCCATCAGTGTAACCGCGGGAGGGCGAGATACGCAGTATTTT. Translation: CAISVTAGGRDTQYF.

This rearrangement joins TRBV5-6 to TRBJ2-1; D not certain. In germline, CDR1 is SGHDT, CDR2 YYEEEE. CDR3 size: 11 residues. V was trimmed by 1 base and J by 8 bases, leaving 4 bases between them. The chain's CDR3 is CASSLSYEQFF. The CDR3 DNA reads TGTGCCAGCAGCTTGAGTTATGAGCAGTTCTTC.

The rearrangement links TRBV2 to TRBJ2-5, with D unresolved. CDR3 length: 11 amino acids. CDR1 SNHLY and CDR2 FYNNEI come from the germline V gene. Trimming left V 4 bases short and J 3 bases short, with 3 bases between. CDR3 residues: CASSVKETQYF. The DNA of the CDR3 is TGTGCCAGCAGTGTCAAAGAGACCCAGTACTTC.

V gene TRBV7-2 combines with J gene TRBJ2-4; D tentatively fits TRBD1 or TRBD2 (7 bases each). Trimming left V 5 bases short and J 6 bases short, with 23 bases between. CDR1 and CDR2 from the germline V gene are SGHTA and FQGNSA. This CDR3 is built from 17 residues. CDR3 loop: CASSPQGGKSGGNIQYF. The CDR3 bases are TGTGCCAGCAGCCCGCAGGGGGGGAAAAGTGGGGGAAACATTCAGTACTTC.

V gene TRBV20-1 combines with J gene TRBJ1-4, with D perhaps TRBD1 (6 bases). Germline V gives CDR1 DFQATT, CDR2 SNEGSKA (reference sequence). The V end was cut by 3 bases, the J end by 7 bases, with 15 bases between. The CDR3 sequence is 14 residues long. CDR3 nucleotide sequence: TGCAGTGCTAGTTTTAGCCAGGGGTCTGAAAAACTGTTTTTT. Amino acid sequence: CSASFSQGSEKLFF.

This clonotype turned up a few times. The CDR3 bases are TGTGCCACCAGCAGAGTAGGTCTCCCGGGACACTCGCAAGAGACCCAGTACTTC. This codes for CATSRVGLPGHSQETQYF. This rearrangement joins TRBV15 to TRBJ2-5; D perhaps matches TRBD1 (6 bases). The ends were cut back, 1 base at V and 2 bases at J, with 20 bases in the middle. Germline CDR1 LNHNV, CDR2 YYDKDF (reference sequence). This CDR3 has 18 amino acids.

This clonotype showed up just a few times. The chain is built from TRBV6-1 and TRBJ1-2; TRBD1 agrees at 7 bases. The V gene end was trimmed by 5 bases and the J gene end by 2 bases; junction bases not matched to a gene: 2. Germline CDR1 is MNHNS and CDR2 is SASEGT. CDR3 length equals 13 residues. The CDR3 reads CASSQTGNYGYTF. The CDR3 DNA reads as TGTGCCAGCAGTCAGACAGGGAACTATGGCTACACCTTC.

This clonotype was recorded a few times. The chain's CDR3 is CATSRDAGSYNEQFF. CDR3 in DNA: TGTGCCACCAGCAGAGACGCGGGATCCTACAATGAGCAGTTCTTC. This chain joins TRBV15 and TRBJ2-1; maybe TRBD2 (6 bases). V was trimmed by 0 bases and J by 1 base, leaving 7 bases between them. CDR1 is LNHNV and CDR2 is YYDKDF in the germline V gene (reference sequence). The CDR3 sequence is 15 residues long.

This clonotype was recorded only once. CDR3 in DNA: TGTGCCAGCAGTTGGCCACGGGTTAGCGGGAGTGGTCTACCTGGGGCCAACGTCCTGACTTTC. This codes for CASSWPRVSGSGLPGANVLTF. V is TRBV6-2 or TRBV6-3 and J is TRBJ2-6; TRBD2 aligns across 9 bases. V was clipped by 4 bases and J by 2 bases; unmatched bases: 18. Germline values: CDR1 MNHEY, CDR2 SVGEGT. CDR3 length: 21 amino acids.

The rearrangement uses TRBV27 and TRBJ1-1; D is uncertain. CDR1 and CDR2 (germline): MNHEY, SMNVEV (reference sequence). The V end lost 4 bases, the J end lost 7 bases, and 13 bases lay between the germline ends. The CDR3 is made up of 13 amino acids. CDR3 in amino acids: CASSSELSDEAFF. CDR3 nucleotides: TGTGCCAGCAGTTCCGAACTCAGTGATGAAGCTTTCTTT.

Only a few counts were recorded for this clonotype. A read error may account for a junction end that differs from germline. The chain has TRBV29-1 and TRBJ2-2; D not certain. CDR1 is SQVTM and CDR2 is ANQGSEA in the germline V gene. The CDR3 runs 11 residues. As DNA, the CDR3 is TGCTGCGTAACGAACACCGGGGAGCTGTTTTTT. This translates into CCVTNTGELFF.

In its sample, this clonotype was seen once. This chain joins TRBV4-2 and TRBJ2-3; 14 bases fit TRBD2. Per germline, CDR1 LGHNA and CDR2 YNFKEQ. The CDR3 is 18 amino acids. V lost 1 base and J lost 0; bases outside the gene matches: 3. The CDR3 region is CASSQGLAGGPSTDTQYF. CDR3 in DNA: TGTGCCAGCAGCCAAGGACTAGCGGGAGGGCCTAGCACAGATACGCAGTATTTT.

This clonotype was observed a handful of times. The chain links TRBV12-3 or TRBV12-4 to TRBJ2-3; D unresolved. The V end was cut by 8 bases, the J end by 1 base, with 13 bases between. The CDR3 totals 14 residues. CDR3 amino acids: CASGIVRRTDTQYF. The CDR3 DNA reads as TGTGCCAGCGGAATAGTGAGACGCACAGATACGCAGTATTTT.

As concerns this clonotype: At one boundary the junction diverges from the germline segment, which might be a read error. This chain joins TRBV2 and TRBJ2-1; no clear D. This CDR3 has 12 residues. In germline, CDR1 is SNHLY, CDR2 FYNNEI. The CDR3 bases are TGTGCCAGCAGTGATGAGCAGCAACCCCCTACTTTC. Translating it yields CASSDEQQPPTF.

This chain uses TRBV19 with TRBJ1-1; TRBD1 matches at 7 bases. CDR3 length: 12 amino acids. J lost 4 bases, V lost 7 bases, and 3 bases had no gene match. Germline V gene lookup returns CDR1 LNHDA and CDR2 SQIVND (reference sequence). Here the CDR3 DNA reads TGTGCCAGTAACGACAGGGCCACTGAAGCTTTCTTT. Its translation is CASNDRATEAFF.

The V and J genes are TRBV21-1 and TRBJ2-2; the DNA was not compared with TRBD2, the D call given in the table. TRBV21-1 constitutes a pseudogene. CDR3 size: 16 residues. CDR3 residues: CASSKGCGLGAGELFF. CDR3 nucleotides: TGTGCCAGCAGCAAAGGGTGCGGGCTAGGTGCCGGGGAGCTGTTTTTT.

This clonotype was detected a few times. This CDR3 is CASSGLAPSGNTIYF. CDR3 DNA: TGTGCCAGCAGTGGGTTAGCTCCCTCTGGAAACACCATATATTTT. The V call is TRBV7-9, the J call TRBJ1-3, with unresolved D. Between the trimmed V and J ends, which lost 6 bases and 0 bases, there was a span of 12 bases. This CDR3 region has 15 residues. Germline V gene data show CDR1 as SEHNR and CDR2 as FQNEAQ (reference sequence). Full variable domain (rest looked up from reference TRBV7-9 and TRBJ1-3): DTGVSQNPRHKITKRGQNVTFRCDPISEHNRLYWYRQTLGQGPEFLTYFQNEAQLEKSRLLSDRFSAERPKGSFSTLEIQRTEQGDSAMYLCASSGLAPSGNTIYFGEGSWLTVV.